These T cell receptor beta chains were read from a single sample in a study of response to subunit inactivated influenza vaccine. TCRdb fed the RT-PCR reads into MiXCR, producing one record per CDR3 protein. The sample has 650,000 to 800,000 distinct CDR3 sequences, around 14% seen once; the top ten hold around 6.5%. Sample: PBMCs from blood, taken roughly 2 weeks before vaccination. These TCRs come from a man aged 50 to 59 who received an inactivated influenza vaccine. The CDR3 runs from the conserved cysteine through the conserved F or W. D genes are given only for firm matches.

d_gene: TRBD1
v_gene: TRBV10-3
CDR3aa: CATKGASDEKLFF

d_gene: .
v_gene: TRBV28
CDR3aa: CASSLPRGGGVSADTQYF

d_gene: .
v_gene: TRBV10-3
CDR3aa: CAITPGLPYEQYF

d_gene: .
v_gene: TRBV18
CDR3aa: CASSTEPGPNIEQYF

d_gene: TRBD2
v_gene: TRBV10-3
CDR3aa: CALRLAANTGELFF

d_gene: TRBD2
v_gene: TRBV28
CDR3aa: CASSLFQAAGGRTDTQYF

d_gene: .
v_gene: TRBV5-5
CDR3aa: CASSPRTVPAEQYF

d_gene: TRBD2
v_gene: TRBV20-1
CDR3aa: CSASPLAAGGAKNIQYF

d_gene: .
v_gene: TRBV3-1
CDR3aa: CASSQAGGQQFF

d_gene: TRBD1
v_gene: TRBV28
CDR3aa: CASSFSYRGNEQFF

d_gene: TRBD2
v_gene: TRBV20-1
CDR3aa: CSARPSGGNTGELFF

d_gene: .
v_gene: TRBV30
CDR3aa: CAWQTKRDFGGLFF

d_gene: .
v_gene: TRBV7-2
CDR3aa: CASSKMEPSEGYTF

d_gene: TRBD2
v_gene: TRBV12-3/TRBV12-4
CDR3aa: CASSLVSGATYEQFF

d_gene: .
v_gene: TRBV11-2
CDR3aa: CASSGEANYGYTF

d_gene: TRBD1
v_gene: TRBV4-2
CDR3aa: CASSQDRGYGNTIYF

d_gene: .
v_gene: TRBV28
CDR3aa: CASSPTLFSHTQYF

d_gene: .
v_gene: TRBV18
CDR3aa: CASSPRTEGGELFF

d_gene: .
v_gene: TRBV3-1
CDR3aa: CASSQGGYEQYF

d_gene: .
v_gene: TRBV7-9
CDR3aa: CASSLLRTYEQYF

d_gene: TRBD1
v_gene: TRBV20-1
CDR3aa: CSASKLQGARDEQYF

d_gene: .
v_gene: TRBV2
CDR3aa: CASRYRDEWTEAFF

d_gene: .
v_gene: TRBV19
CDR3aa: CASSIPDGISYNEQFF

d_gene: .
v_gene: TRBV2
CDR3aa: CASSERNVGNTGELFF

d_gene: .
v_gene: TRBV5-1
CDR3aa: CASSFSTGIDSPLHF

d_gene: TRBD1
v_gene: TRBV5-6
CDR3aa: CASSGKDRGREKLFF

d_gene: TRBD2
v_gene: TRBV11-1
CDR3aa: CASSSLAGRYYRTDTQYF

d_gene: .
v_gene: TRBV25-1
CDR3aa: CASQSTNQPQHF

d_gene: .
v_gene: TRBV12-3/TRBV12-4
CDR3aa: CASSLSGYQPQHF

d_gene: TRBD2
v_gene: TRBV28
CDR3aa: CASSSILAGGRKETQYF

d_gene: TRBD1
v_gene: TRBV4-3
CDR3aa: CASSQDPGGFTGELFF

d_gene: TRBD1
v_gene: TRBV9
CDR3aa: CASSVGWDRGAWGFSGANVLTF

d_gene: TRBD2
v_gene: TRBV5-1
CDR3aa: CASSIRTSGGYEQYF

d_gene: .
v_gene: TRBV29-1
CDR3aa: CSVDRDASTDTQYF

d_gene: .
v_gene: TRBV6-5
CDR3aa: CASSYSSVSTDTQYF

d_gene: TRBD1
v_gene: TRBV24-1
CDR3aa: CATSDAGTGDQETQYF

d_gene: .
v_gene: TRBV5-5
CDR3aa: CASSPDGGANVLTF

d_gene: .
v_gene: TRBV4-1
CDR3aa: CASSQERDGDVYNEQFF

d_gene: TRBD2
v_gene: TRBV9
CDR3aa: CASSVELGLAVQEQFF

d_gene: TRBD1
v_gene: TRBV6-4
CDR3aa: CASSRHGGRGRGDTEAFF

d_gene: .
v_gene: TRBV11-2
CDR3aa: CASSFAGLADTQYF

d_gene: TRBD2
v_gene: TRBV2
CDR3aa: CASSEGAGDTQYF

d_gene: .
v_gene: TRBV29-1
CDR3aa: CSVIGTSPGELFF

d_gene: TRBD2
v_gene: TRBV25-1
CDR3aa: CASSESTFWRELTDTQYF

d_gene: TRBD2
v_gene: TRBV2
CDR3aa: CASSDIGLAGNEQFF

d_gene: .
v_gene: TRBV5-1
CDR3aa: CASSLERGPKRGGELFF

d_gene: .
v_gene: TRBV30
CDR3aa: CAWSGSVNQPQHF

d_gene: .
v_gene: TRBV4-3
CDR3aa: CASSQEGGGGGSGGELFF

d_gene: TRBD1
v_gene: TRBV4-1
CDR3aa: CASSQDFDRVHAFF

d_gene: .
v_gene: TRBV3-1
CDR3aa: CASSQGDNYNEQFF

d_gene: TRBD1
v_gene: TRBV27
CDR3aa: CASSPGQGSNSPLHF

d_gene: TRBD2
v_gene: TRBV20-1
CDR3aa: CSAPGLAGGHTDTQYF

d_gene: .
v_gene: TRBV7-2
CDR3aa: CASSSPETGNYGYTF

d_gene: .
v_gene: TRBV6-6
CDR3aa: CASSYSTHEQFF